This T cell receptor (beta chain) comes out of a study of cytomegalovirus exposure and HLA in healthy donors (dated by TCRdb to 2015 to 2018). In the study overall: According to an earlier analysis of a few hundred of the donors, about 179 million T cells yielded 90 million to 140 million unique TCR beta sequences and roughly 280 Gb of sequence data. Roughly 300 gigabases of sequencing data and roughly 81 million unique TCR sequences made up an early release that covered fewer than 650 HLA-typed donors. Among the approximately 400 genotyped donors, 81% belonged to the genetic ancestry cluster associated with self-reported Caucasian donors. The study aimed to test whether signatures of past pathogen exposure could be identified by cataloging public T cell receptors. The study used immunosequencing to profile the T cell repertoires of hundreds of subjects and linked those repertoires to cytomegalovirus serostatus. Along with the approximately 620-subject first cohort, a separate validation cohort of over 90 different subjects was used. The study combined high-throughput TCR immunosequencing, statistical association of individual TCRs with disease status, and machine learning to predict cytomegalovirus infection status. In a later analysis, previously published TCR beta repertoires from roughly 710 donors were re-analyzed and high-resolution HLA genotyping was added so that TCR occurrence patterns could be studied. Rather than drawing on any new phenotypic data, the later analysis identified candidate immune exposures from TCR beta sequences and the way those sequences occurred across donors. To decide whether each TCR beta V gene segment behaved as functional or pseudogenic, an earlier analysis of nearly 600 of the donors relied on high-throughput TCR beta sequencing. Donor age, sex, ethnicity and CMV serostatus were collected together with the repertoire data. A later genetic analysis took genome-wide SNP genotypes for about 55% of the 666 donors and used that subset as a discovery cohort. Every repertoire in the discovery cohort had been generated on one and the same sequencing platform. HLA typing covered class I and class II loci at four-digit resolution. Typing coverage differed by locus: A, B, C, DRB1 and DQB1 were typed in roughly 629-640 donors, DQA1 in approximately 520, DPA1 in over 600, and DPB1 in about 450. Because of strong linkage in the cohort, roughly five DR-DQ haplotypes were treated as single units for association and clustering. Among 300 to 450 genotyped donors of the cohort, an average of about 240,000 unique TCR beta nucleotide sequences were sequenced per donor, roughly 18% of them non-productive. Overall study results and their limits: A later analysis found that TCR association rates varied across HLA loci, with DRB1 alleles showing the most associated TCRs and HLA-C alleles the fewest. Specific HLA alleles were associated with around 18,000 TCR beta sequences at a false discovery rate of 0.05 in a later analysis. Broadly in line with IMGT annotations, most TCR beta V segments showed up in productive rearrangements about 90% or about 30% of the time in an earlier analysis of about 500 of the donors. A later genetic analysis reported fewer N-insertions in productive TCRs among donors in an Asian-associated ancestry cluster than the roughly 690-donor mean. A later genetic analysis associated a missense DCLRE1C variant with V-gene and J-gene trimming of TCR beta chains, and an independent cohort replicated the association. While some public TCRs were present in many individuals, most TCR sequences turned up only very rarely across donors. The classifier was reported to diagnose cytomegalovirus status with high specificity and sensitivity in both the original and validation cohorts. Correlated functional status among segregating V segments might reflect linkage disequilibrium, but an unknown experimental factor could not be ruled out. The presence/absence analyses assumed that sequencing depth was roughly uniform across donors, and that assumption may not be true. A further reported finding was that TCR beta sequences accurately predicted the HLA-A and HLA-B alleles for most subjects in the first cohort. CMV serostatus was the only immune exposure information available for the cohort. A few of the identified cytomegalovirus-associated TCR beta chains were confirmed in vitro to be specific for cytomegalovirus antigens. Only TCR beta chains were sequenced in this cohort, and the absence of alpha or paired-chain data limited detectable features. A later analysis found that HLA-associated TCR beta chains were more clonally expanded and had lower generation probabilities than equally common non-associated chains. Over 15 rarely observed V segments, including chromosome 9 orphons, were excluded from the earlier analysis of some 590 of the donors because counts were too low. In a later analysis, most CMV-associated TCR beta chains were found to appear HLA-restricted, with HLA associations seemingly driven largely by CMV exposure. Assigning TCR associations to individual alleles was difficult when HLA alleles, especially DR and DQ, strongly co-occurred. A cluster of highly shared sequence variants was judged likely to represent a technical artifact of the sequencing pipeline. Several of the top co-occurrence clusters appeared to be linked to parvovirus B19, influenza, CMV and Epstein-Barr virus, according to a later analysis. The study gave a list of some 150 TCR beta chains associated with cytomegalovirus. It was suggested by the authors that the approach could potentially be generalized to other disease states and immunological phenotypes. Some IMGT-functional V segments, including TRBV6-2 and TRBV6-3, could not be distinguished by the 87-base-pair reads and were therefore excluded. HLA typing was unavailable for some donors at each locus, so association tests used only the typed subset.

Comment on this clone: No antigen is known for it.

Including the terminal cysteine and phenylalanine, the CDR3 comprises 14 residues. Kept here is only the CDR3 DNA, which spans 42 bases and is read in frame from base 1. V was cut back by 2 bases and J by 5 bases, leaving a gap of 12 bases between them. Sequences SGHAT (CDR1) and FQNNGV (CDR2) are obtained from the germline V gene. The cohort comprised around 700 healthy bone marrow donors. At the time of sampling, every cohort member was nominally healthy, though immune exposures that went unrecorded were likely present. The donor tested CMV seronegative, placing the donor among the 352 seronegative members of the cohort. A peripheral blood sample was provided by each donor, and peripheral blood mononuclear cells were used for TCR beta sequencing. The Qiagen DNeasy Blood Extraction Kit was used to extract genomic DNA from the blood cell samples. The library was generated by the immunoSEQ multiplex PCR assay. The multiplex PCR relied on a mix of 60 forward primers for TCR Vbeta segments and 13 reverse primers for TCR Jbeta segments. Amplification of the CDR3 region of rearranged TCR beta genes was performed with a multiplex PCR assay on genomic DNA. The amplified TCR beta libraries were sequenced on the Illumina HiSeq System as 87-base-pair reads. Concerning the study's data processing: Across the roughly 640 repertoires, a later analysis counted around 80 million unique TCR beta chains, approximately 10 million of which were shared by at least two donors. To remove PCR and sequencing errors, raw reads were error-corrected and collapsed into unique sequences using a nearest-neighbor algorithm that merged closely related sequences. Alignment of CDR3 sequences to IMGT reference sequences was used to assign V, D and J gene segments. Each retained sequence needed at least a six-nucleotide match to both a V gene segment and a J gene segment. Rearrangements were classified as productive when the CDR3 lacked stop codons and remained in frame with V and J, and all other rearrangements were classified as non-productive. CDR3 was defined by IMGT convention, running from the second conserved V-encoded cysteine to the conserved J-encoded phenylalanine. The earlier analysis of 500 to 600 of the donors excluded sequences that lacked an unambiguous match to a single V gene segment. An earlier analysis of 587 of the donors classified V segments as functional when productive rearrangements were above 56.7% and as segregating when the standard deviation between donors was above 5%. A statistical classification framework was built for diagnosing cytomegalovirus status from the catalog of TCR beta chain sequences. In a later analysis, V and J genes were assigned by comparing TCR nucleotide sequences against IMGT/GENE-DB human TR gene sequences. The TCRdist pipeline was used in a later analysis to assign CDR3 sequences and most-parsimonious VDJ recombination scenarios. A later analysis defined each TCR beta chain by its CDR3 amino acid sequence plus V-gene family, and excluded reads lacking a unique V-gene family. To address suspected cross-contamination and a sequencing artifact, a later analysis removed over 500 highly shared, low-generation-probability nucleotide sequences. A later analysis calculated a clonal expansion index for each public chain from normalized within-repertoire ranks of inferred template counts. A later analysis computed generation probabilities with a VDJ recombination model fitted to out-of-frame rearrangements, and checked the results against IGoR. A later analysis scored TCR-TCR, TCR-HLA and TCR-CMV co-occurrence with hypergeometric tests, applying a repertoire-size bias correction to TCR pairs. In a later analysis, false discovery rates were estimated by permuting HLA or CMV assignments 20 times. A later analysis grouped co-occurring TCRs with DBSCAN, adding TCRdist sequence similarity when clustering within HLA-allele-positive subsets. For co-occurrence clustering, repertoires with fewer than 30,000 or more than 120,000 public chains were excluded, along with 5 or 6 repertoires with anomalous nucleotide sharing. TCRdb retrieved this table from immuneACCESS and kept in-frame rearrangements only. Not all clones are present; in checked studies, unresolved V genes account for under half, and no reason is known for the remainder. Clone size and V and J calls were adopted from that table, with D and trimming inferred from the DNA. For this sample, the table gives approximately 100,000 clones. The ten largest clones capture 3% to 3.5% of the sample.

The chain employs TRBV11-2 and TRBJ1-1; TRBD1 is a weak D gene call, 6 bases matching. The sequenced sample was PBMCs. This clonotype was sampled from a man aged 40-50 years in good health and CMV-seronegative. The CDR3 amino acid sequence is: CASSLTGQGTEAFF. The nucleotide sequence is given as TGTGCCAGCAGCTTAACAGGGCAAGGAACTGAAGCTTTCTTT. Here the CDR3 is joined to the reference TRBV11-2 and TRBJ1-1 genes, and the full variable domain is: EAGVAQSPRYKIIEKRQSVAFWCNPISGHATLYWYQQILGQGPKLLIQFQNNGVVDDSQLPKDRFSAERLKGVDSTLKIQPAKLEDSAVYLCASSLTGQGTEAFFGQGTRLTVV.